Listed here are 24 T cell receptor beta chains from one sample, sequenced in a study of shared clonotypes between healthy human individuals. TCRdb's copy holds only in-frame clones and misses some; the assay was immunoSEQ multiplex PCR. This table holds 1.5 million to 2.5 million clones, approximately 94% found once. The naive CD8 subset, CD45RO-negative cells positively selected for CCR7, excluded terminally differentiated effector memory CD45RA+ cells. What was sequenced was naive CD8+ T cells sorted from blood. The receptors come from a man younger than 35 in good health.

Points on this clone: The sample has other DNA sequences that encode this CDR3 too. V gene TRBV30 combines with J gene TRBJ1-1, with unresolved D. Germline V lookup: CDR1 GTSNPN, CDR2 SVGIG (reference sequence). V gave up 3 bases and J gave up 4 bases, with 9 bases separating them. The CDR3 consists of 12 residues. CDR3 coding DNA: TGTGCCTGGAGATCGGAGGGCACTGAAGCTTTCTTT. Residues: CAWRSEGTEAFF.

The chain has TRBV4-1 and TRBJ2-5; D may be TRBD1 or TRBD2 (6 bases each). The CDR3 runs 16 residues. Deletions cut 6 bases from V and 3 bases from J, with 20 bases between. Looked up from germline, CDR1 is MGHRA and CDR2 is YSYEKL. Written as DNA, the CDR3 is TGCGCCAGCAGTCGATTACCGGGGGCGGACAAAGAGACCCAGTACTTC. It translates to CASSRLPGADKETQYF.

This sequence joins TRBV9 and TRBJ1-2; TRBD1 agrees at 7 bases. The CDR3 sequence is 14 residues long. The V and J ends lost 4 bases and 8 bases, in that order; junction bases with no gene match: 11. CDR1 and CDR2 (germline): SGDLS, YYNGEE. The CDR3 DNA follows: TGTGCCAGCAGCTTCCAGGGGGGCCTTAGGGGCTACACCTTC. It translates to CASSFQGGLRGYTF.

This chain joins TRBV7-6 and TRBJ2-2; D gene uncertain. V lost 1 base and J 7 bases, leaving 13 bases between the germline ends. Germline V lookup: CDR1 SGHVS, CDR2 FNYEAQ. The CDR3 spans 15 residues. The CDR3 sequence: CASSLGNVGHGELFF. Here the CDR3 DNA reads TGTGCCAGCAGCTTAGGGAATGTCGGGCACGGGGAGCTGTTTTTT.

The chain carries TRBV5-1 and TRBJ2-7; D gene uncertain. This CDR3 spans 13 amino acids. The germline V and J ends were trimmed by 3 bases and 4 bases, with 11 bases remaining between them. In germline, CDR1 is SGHRS, CDR2 YFSETQ. The CDR3 is CASSWVSGYEQYF. The CDR3 bases are TGCGCCAGCAGCTGGGTTTCTGGATACGAGCAGTACTTC.

The rearrangement links TRBV2 to TRBJ2-1; perhaps TRBD2 as D (6 bases). V was trimmed by 4 bases and J by 2 bases, leaving 9 bases between them. Germline V gene lookup returns CDR1 SNHLY and CDR2 FYNNEI. This CDR3 spans 14 amino acids. DNA for the CDR3: TGTGCCAGCAGTGGGCGGGAAACCTACAATGAGCAGTTCTTC. It is translated as CASSGRETYNEQFF.

In regard to this clone: This CDR3 is also generated by other DNA sequences in the sample. V usage is TRBV6-5 and J usage is TRBJ1-1; possible D gene TRBD1, 5 bases. This CDR3 region has 14 residues. The germline V gene has CDR1 MNHEY and CDR2 SVGAGI. Between the trimmed V and J ends, which lost 0 bases and 1 base, there was a span of 6 bases. CDR3 residues: CASSYSGTNTEAFF. The CDR3 region has the DNA TGTGCCAGCAGTTACTCGGGGACGAACACTGAAGCTTTCTTT.

The CDR3: CASSPGRENTEAFF. The CDR3 nucleotides are TGTGCCAGCAGCCCGGGCCGGGAGAACACTGAAGCTTTCTTT. The V call is TRBV6-6, the J call TRBJ1-1, with D hard to call. The length of the CDR3 is 14 residues. Trimming pared 6 bases from V and 1 base from J, leaving 12 bases between. Germline assignment: CDR1 MNHNY and CDR2 SVGAGI (reference sequence).

The rearrangement uses TRBV5-6 and TRBJ2-3; a weak D match, TRBD2 (6 bases). Germline lookup yields CDR1 SGHDT and CDR2 YYEEEE. Trimming took off 3 bases at V and 2 bases at J, with 7 bases between the two ends. The CDR3 runs 13 residues. The DNA for the CDR3 is TGTGCCAGCAGCTGGGGGGACACAGATACGCAGTATTTT. It codes for CASSWGDTDTQYF. Full variable domain (rest looked up from reference TRBV5-6 and TRBJ2-3): DAGVTQSPTHLIKTRGQQVTLRCSPKSGHDTVSWYQQALGQGPQFIFQYYEEEERQRGNFPDRFSGHQFPNYSSELNVNALLLGDSALYLCASSWGDTDTQYFGPGTRLTVL.

As concerns this clone: A clone one base away is much larger, so this may be a read error. Other DNA sequences within the sample encode an identical CDR3. The rearrangement uses TRBV5-4 and TRBJ2-3; D unclear. CDR3 size: 12 residues. Deletions cut 3 bases from V and 1 base from J, with 3 bases between. The germline V gene encodes CDR1 SGHNT and CDR2 YYREEE (reference sequence). CDR3 sequence (DNA): TGTGCCAGCAGCTCGGGCACAGATACGCAGTATTTT. Protein: CASSSGTDTQYF. The full variable domain, its missing parts supplied by reference TRBV5-4 and TRBJ2-3, is ETGVTQSPTHLIKTRGQQVTLRCSSQSGHNTVSWYQQALGQGPQFIFQYYREEENGRGNFPPRFSGLQFPNYSSELNVNALELDDSALYLCASSSGTDTQYFGPGTRLTVL.

V gene TRBV11-2 combines with J gene TRBJ2-4, with 7 bases that match TRBD1. Trimming took 3 bases from V and 8 from J; bases not matched to a gene: 4. The CDR3 runs to 13 residues. Germline-derived CDR1 and CDR2 are SGHAT and FQNNGV. The CDR3 coding sequence is TGTGCCAGCAGCTTGGGCAGGGGGTACATTCAGTACTTC. It encodes CASSLGRGYIQYF.

The chain recombines TRBV30 with TRBJ2-5, with D possibly matching TRBD1 (5 bases). This CDR3 is 14 amino acids long. V lost 3 bases to trimming and J lost 1 base, with 12 bases between them. The germline V gene has CDR1 GTSNPN and CDR2 SVGIG (reference sequence). As DNA, the CDR3 is TGTGCCTGGAGATCCTGGACATCCCAAGAGACCCAGTACTTC. Translation gives CAWRSWTSQETQYF.

This clone was seen just once. The V and J genes are TRBV28 and TRBJ2-7; tentative D call: TRBD1 (6 bases). CDR3 length equals 15 residues. From germline, CDR1 is MDHEN and CDR2 SYDVKM. Trimming removed 7 bases at V and 2 bases at J, with 18 bases between. The CDR3, as DNA: TGTGCCAGCACCATAGGGTGGGACACCGCCTACGAGCAGTACTTC. Translation: CASTIGWDTAYEQYF. Based on the CDR3 plus reference TRBV28 and TRBJ2-7, the full variable domain is DVKVTQSSRYLVKRTGEKVFLECVQDMDHENMFWYRQDPGLGLRLIYFSYDVKMKEKGDIPEGYSVSREKKERFSLILESASTNQTSMYLCASTIGWDTAYEQYFGPGTRLTVT.

V gene TRBV7-9 combines with J gene TRBJ2-7; D perhaps matches TRBD2 (6 bases). V was clipped by 1 base and J by 2 bases, with 9 bases between them. Germline CDR1 SEHNR, CDR2 FQNEAQ (reference sequence). This CDR3 contains 14 residues. The CDR3 nucleotides are TGTGCCAGCAGCTTAGGGGGGGTTGCCTACGAGCAGTACTTC. Protein: CASSLGGVAYEQYF.

The rearrangement links TRBV27 to TRBJ2-7; a weak D match, TRBD2 (5 bases). The V gene's germline CDR1 is MNHEY and CDR2 SMNVEV (reference sequence). V lost 5 bases, J lost 7 bases, and 9 bases lay in between. The CDR3 totals 11 residues. The DNA for the CDR3 is TGTGCCAGCAGTACCACGGGGGAGCAGTACTTC. Amino acids: CASSTTGEQYF.

In DNA form, the CDR3 reads TGTGCCAGCAGTTACAGCCCATTAGCCGGGGAGCTGTTTTTT. It specifies CASSYSPLAGELFF. The chain is built from TRBV6-6 and TRBJ2-2; D not certain. Germline assignment: CDR1 MNHNY and CDR2 SVGAGI (reference sequence). Trimming shortened V by 2 bases and J by 6 bases, and 10 bases separated the two germline ends. The length of the CDR3 is 14 residues.

The rearrangement links TRBV10-1 to TRBJ2-1, with TRBD1 identical over 9 bases. V lost 5 bases and J lost 2; bases outside the gene matches: 4. CDR3 length equals 15 residues. Germline values: CDR1 WNHNN, CDR2 SYGVQD (reference sequence). CDR3 nucleotides: TGCGCCAGCAGTCCGGGACAGGGCACCTACAATGAGCAGTTCTTC. As protein: CASSPGQGTYNEQFF.

This chain uses TRBV9 with TRBJ2-7; 9 bases agree with TRBD1. The CDR3 spans 15 residues. The V gene's germline CDR1 is SGDLS and CDR2 YYNGEE. The V gene end was trimmed by 4 bases and the J gene end by 0 bases; junction bases not matched to a gene: 5. CDR3 DNA sequence: TGTGCCAGCAGCATCGGGACAGGGTCCTCCTACGAGCAGTACTTC. Protein sequence: CASSIGTGSSYEQYF.

About this clone: The same CDR3 also results from other DNA sequences found in this sample. The J gene is TRBJ2-3, the V gene TRBV6-5, with 9 bases fitting TRBD1. The length of the CDR3 is 15 residues. The V gene's germline CDR1 is MNHEY and CDR2 SVGAGI. V lost 3 bases to trimming and J lost 0 bases; unmatched junction nucleotides: 1. The CDR3 protein is CASSYTGGSTDTQYF. DNA for the CDR3: TGTGCCAGCAGTTATACAGGGGGCAGCACAGATACGCAGTATTTT.

This chain uses TRBV13 with TRBJ1-2, with D tentatively TRBD1 (5 bases). The CDR3 sequence is 13 residues long. Germline CDR1 reads PRHDT; CDR2 reads FYEKMQ (reference sequence). V lost 5 bases to trimming and J lost 4 bases, with 11 bases between them. The CDR3 protein is CASSPPGGYGYTF. In DNA form, the CDR3 reads TGTGCCAGCAGCCCCCCCGGGGGCTATGGCTACACCTTC.

J is TRBJ2-7 and V is TRBV4-1; possibly TRBD2 for D (5 bases). Trimming took off 3 bases at V and 5 bases at J, with 11 bases between the two ends. The CDR3 is made up of 13 amino acids. CDR1 is MGHRA, CDR2 YSYEKL, per germline. CDR3 DNA sequence: TGCGCCAGCAGCCAGTTATACGGGGACGAGCAGTACTTC. This codes for CASSQLYGDEQYF.

The chain has TRBV15 and TRBJ1-4; D is ambiguous. CDR1 and CDR2 from the germline V gene are LNHNV and YYDKDF (reference sequence). The CDR3 spans 14 residues. Trimming shortened V by 5 bases and J by 4 bases, and 11 bases separated the two germline ends. The DNA for the CDR3 is TGTGCCACCAGCTTGCCACCGCTTAATGAAAAACTGTTTTTT. This sequence encodes CATSLPPLNEKLFF. Using reference TRBV15 and TRBJ1-4 for the parts outside the CDR3, the full variable domain is DAMVIQNPRYQVTQFGKPVTLSCSQTLNHNVMYWYQQKSSQAPKLLFHYYDKDFNNEADTPDNFQSRRPNTSFCFLDIRSPGLGDTAMYLCATSLPPLNEKLFFGSGTQLSVL.

The chain couples TRBV29-1 to TRBJ2-1; no reliable D call. Germline CDR1 reads SQVTM; CDR2 reads ANQGSEA. This CDR3 has 12 residues. Trimming shortened V by 6 bases and J by 10 bases, and 16 bases separated the two germline ends. The CDR3 loop reads CSVDWTQDEQFF. The CDR3 DNA reads as TGCAGCGTCGACTGGACCCAGGACGAGCAGTTCTTC.

The chain uses TRBV7-9 and TRBJ2-3; weak D call: TRBD1 (5 bases). The CDR3 runs 13 residues. V was cut by 5 bases and J by 6 bases, with 12 bases left in between. Germline V gene sequence: CDR1 SEHNR, CDR2 FQNEAQ (reference sequence). The CDR3, as DNA: TGTGCCAGCAGCCCTAAGGGGCCTGATACGCAGTATTTT. The encoded protein is CASSPKGPDTQYF.